This TCR beta chain is drawn from a study of T cells expressing NK-cell markers. Study results and limitations: Leadership of the CD3+CD56-NKG2C+ fraction also belonged to these clonotypes in a few donors.

The germline gives CDR1 SGHTA, CDR2 FQGNSA. This CDR3 has 14 amino acids. A note on this clonotype: The antigen remains unidentified.

With UMIs, 5'RACE template switching was used to make TCR beta cDNA. No DNA is given; TCRdb re-called the 5' RACE reads and lists each CDR3 protein once. Its table lists 200,000 to 300,000 distinct CDR3 sequences. The sequence was collected from a man in his late teens or twenties in good health. The sample consisted of blood T cells: a sorted CD56 or NKG2C T cell subset, CD4+ or CD8+ T cells, or bulk PBMC T cells (not recorded which). The rearrangement joins TRBV7-2 to TRBJ2-5; lacking DNA, the TRBD1 call made by TCRdb goes unchecked. CDR3 residues: CASSFYEGGETQYF.